These 4 T cell receptor beta chains came from one sample sequenced in a study of blood T cell repertoires in COVID-19. Assay used: immunoSEQ multiplex PCR; TCRdb lists only in-frame clones, some missing. The sample has about 160,000 clones; approximately 88% are singletons. Sequencing was carried out using peripheral blood. The receptors were gathered from an elderly woman with active or convalescent COVID-19.

The CDR3 spells CATYGGTNEKLFF. The CDR3 DNA follows: TGTGCCACCTACGGGGGGACTAATGAAAAACTGTTTTTT. This chain uses TRBV10-3 with TRBJ1-4, with a weak D call TRBD1 (5 bases). V was pared by 10 bases and J by 2 bases, with 11 bases between. Germline values: CDR1 ENHRY, CDR2 SYGVKD. The CDR3 spans 13 residues.

This sequence joins TRBV19 and TRBJ1-6; 8 bases line up with TRBD1. Germline V gene sequence: CDR1 LNHDA, CDR2 SQIVND (reference sequence). The CDR3 loop spans 16 amino acids. Trimming at V came to 3 bases and at J to 7 bases, leaving 8 bases not matched to a gene. In DNA, the CDR3 is TGTGCCAGTAGTATGAGTCGACAGGGGCAGAATTCACCCCTCCACTTT. Protein: CASSMSRQGQNSPLHF.

The chain recombines TRBV19 with TRBJ1-4; D might be TRBD1 (6 bases). CDR1 is LNHDA, CDR2 SQIVND, per germline (reference sequence). This CDR3 contains 13 residues. V lost 5 bases to trimming and J lost 8 bases, with 12 bases between them. CDR3 in DNA: TGTGCCAGTAGTTCGACAGGCCTAGAAAAACTGTTTTTT. Amino acids: CASSSTGLEKLFF.

This chain connects TRBV7-2 to TRBJ2-1, with 8 positions matching TRBD2. Germline CDR1 and CDR2: SGHTA and FQGNSA. The CDR3 is 14 residues long. The ends lost 10 bases at V and 1 base at J; junction bases unmatched: 6. CDR3 DNA sequence: TGTGCCACCTCAACTAGCGGTTCCTACAATGAGCAGTTCTTC. Translation: CATSTSGSYNEQFF.